This TCR beta chain was found in a study of coeliac disease. The overall study: Coeliac patients had active, refractory type I, or gluten-free-diet-controlled disease.

Comment on this clone: Its target is not known.

Cells were frozen in aliquots of roughly 500,000, and one aliquot per fraction was sequenced. Clones were sequenced by immunoSEQ multiplex PCR, and TCRdb holds only the in-frame ones, with some missing. This table has some 5,000 clones, over 55% appearing once. Trimming removed 3 bases from V and 9 bases from J; junction bases left unmatched: 5. Looked up from germline, CDR1 is SGHNT and CDR2 is YYREEE (reference sequence). CDR3 size: 15 residues. Whole-study results and caveats: Lower clonality than controls marked TRB and TRG repertoires from active celiac intraepithelial and lamina propria samples. Only 1 of 6 controls, but about 50% of the 18 coeliac samples, showed published gliadin-specific TRB sequences.

This sequence joins TRBV5-4 and TRBJ2-1; 14 bases fit TRBD2. What was sequenced was lamina propria lymphocytes from the gut. The TCR sequence derives from a woman between 70 and 85 years old with celiac disease. The CDR3, as DNA: TGTGCCAGCAGCTGGACTAGCGGGGGGTCGGTTGAGCAGTTCTTC. Its translation: CASSWTSGGSVEQFF.